The 32 T cell receptor beta chains below all came from one sample that was sequenced in a study of blood T cell repertoires in COVID-19 (dated by TCRdb to about 2020). Library method: the immunoSEQ multiplex PCR assay. TCRdb carries this immuneACCESS record with in-frame sequences only. Its versions omit some clonotypes, under half of them owing to an unresolved V gene in the studies checked, with the rest unexplained. The sample table holds about 160,000 clones, of which approximately 90% were seen once. 4% of the sample lies in the top ten. Material for sequencing was PBMCs or T cells enriched from blood (not recorded which). All receptors come from a woman aged 40 to 49 who had been exposed to COVID-19.

The chain recombines TRBV10-3 with TRBJ1-1; no firm D call. V lost 3 bases to trimming and J lost 4 bases, with 9 bases between them. Germline lookup yields CDR1 ENHRY and CDR2 SYGVKD. CDR3 length: 13 residues. Here the CDR3 DNA reads TGTGCCATCAGTGAAGTGGGAGTCACTGAAGCTTTCTTT. Protein product: CAISEVGVTEAFF.

V and J are TRBV12-5 and TRBJ1-6; TRBD1 is a possible D gene (6 bases). Trimming pared 3 bases from V and 6 bases from J, leaving 6 bases between. Germline-derived CDR1 and CDR2 are LGHNT and FRNRAP. The CDR3 is 13 residues long. CDR3 region: CASGFRGNSPLHF. CDR3 bases: TGTGCTAGTGGTTTCAGGGGTAATTCACCCCTCCACTTT.

The rearrangement joins TRBV5-1 to TRBJ1-1; unclear D gene. V lost 5 bases and J 1 base, leaving 15 bases between the germline ends. Germline V gives CDR1 SGHRS, CDR2 YFSETQ. CDR3 length: 15 residues. CDR3 coding DNA: TGCGCCAGCAGGGGCACCCTCAGACCGAACACTGAAGCTTTCTTT. Its protein is CASRGTLRPNTEAFF.

This chain links TRBV24-1 with TRBJ2-1, with 12 bases that match TRBD1. The CDR3 loop spans 16 amino acids. CDR1 is KGHDR and CDR2 is SFDVKD in the germline V gene. V lost 5 bases and J lost 5; bases outside the gene matches: 6. The CDR3 nucleotides read TGTGCCACCAGTGGCTCCGGGACAGGGGGCCACAATGAGCAGTTCTTC. Protein sequence: CATSGSGTGGHNEQFF.

V gene TRBV19 combines with J gene TRBJ2-1; D is possibly TRBD1 (5 bases). The CDR3 length is 13 residues. Trimming left V 8 bases short and J 9 bases short, with 17 bases between. Germline V gene data show CDR1 as LNHDA and CDR2 as SQIVND (reference sequence). In DNA form, the CDR3 reads TGTGCCAGTGGCCTCCAGGGTAGAGGTGAGCAGTTCTTC. It yields the protein CASGLQGRGEQFF.

This clone was seen once. This sequence joins TRBV9 and TRBJ2-7; 9 nucleotides align to TRBD1. With V trimmed by 3 bases and J by 6 bases, 13 bases remained unmatched. Per germline, CDR1 SGDLS and CDR2 YYNGEE. The length of the CDR3 is 16 residues. The CDR3 DNA is TGTGCCAGCAGCGAAGGGACAGGGATGTACCAAGGCGAGCAGTACTTC. Protein sequence: CASSEGTGMYQGEQYF.

This clone was counted at least ten times. V is TRBV7-9 and J is TRBJ1-4; D remains ambiguous. V lost 3 bases and J 6 bases, leaving 8 bases between the germline ends. Germline lookup yields CDR1 SEHNR and CDR2 FQNEAQ (reference sequence). This CDR3 comprises 13 residues. The chain's CDR3 is CASSFGSYEKLFF. The CDR3 region has the DNA TGTGCCAGCAGCTTCGGTTCTTATGAAAAACTGTTTTTT.

The chain has TRBV7-9 and TRBJ2-6; TRBD2 matches at 7 bases. The ends lost 5 bases at V and 0 bases at J; junction bases unmatched: 10. The germline CDR1 and CDR2 sequences are SEHNR and FQNEAQ (reference sequence). The CDR3 loop spans 18 amino acids. The CDR3 loop reads CASSQGGGVASGANVLTF. The CDR3 DNA sequence: TGTGCCAGCAGCCAGGGCGGGGGTGTTGCCTCTGGGGCCAACGTCCTGACTTTC.

The CDR3 region has the DNA TGTGCCAGCAGCTTGGAGGGAGCTGAAGCTTTCTTT. This codes for CASSLEGAEAFF. The chain carries TRBV5-4 and TRBJ1-1; D remains unclear. The CDR3 loop spans 12 amino acids. The V gene's germline CDR1 is SGHNT and CDR2 YYREEE (reference sequence). V lost 0 bases and J lost 6, with 6 bases in between.

The chain joins TRBV19 to TRBJ2-1; tentative D call: TRBD2 (5 bases). The CDR3 is made up of 12 amino acids. Germline loops: CDR1 LNHDA, CDR2 SQIVND (reference sequence). The germline V and J ends were trimmed by 6 bases and 8 bases, with 11 bases remaining between them. CDR3 bases: TGTGCCAGTAGGACCGACTATTATGAGCAGTTCTTC. This sequence encodes CASRTDYYEQFF.

This chain uses TRBV27 with TRBJ2-1; TRBD2 agrees at 7 bases. This CDR3 has 16 amino acids. Trimming removed 4 bases from V and 4 bases from J; junction bases left unmatched: 10. Germline values: CDR1 MNHEY, CDR2 SMNVEV (reference sequence). CDR3 in amino acids: CASSSSLGGGYNEQFF. The CDR3 DNA reads as TGTGCCAGCAGTTCTAGTTTGGGGGGGGGTTACAATGAGCAGTTCTTC.

Of note for this clone: Its ends do not fully match the called genes, so a read error is possible. This rearrangement joins TRBV4-1 to TRBJ1-1; weak D call: TRBD1 (6 bases). CDR1 and CDR2 (germline): MGHRA, YSYEKL. The CDR3 runs 18 residues. CDR3 DNA sequence: TGCGCCCGCAGCCACGGGGCGGGGGGCGCGGGGCCATTTACTGAAGCTTTCTTT. Amino acid sequence: CARSHGAGGAGPFTEAFF.

This sequence joins TRBV28 and TRBJ1-3; D might be TRBD1 (6 bases). CDR3 length: 13 amino acids. Trimming pared 2 bases from V and 7 bases from J, leaving 9 bases between. From germline, CDR1 is MDHEN and CDR2 SYDVKM. CDR3 protein: CASSLQGRNTIYF. The CDR3 bases are TGTGCCAGCAGTTTACAGGGGCGGAACACCATATATTTT.

This chain uses TRBV7-3 with TRBJ1-2, with 8 nucleotides matching TRBD1. CDR1 is SGHTA and CDR2 is FQGTGA in the germline V gene. V lost 6 bases, J lost 7 bases, and 7 bases stayed unmatched. This CDR3 is built from 13 residues. CDR3 in amino acids: CASRETGGGGYTF. In DNA, the CDR3 is TGTGCCAGCAGGGAAACAGGGGGTGGTGGCTACACCTTC.

This rearrangement joins TRBV13 to TRBJ2-1, with 8 bases identical to TRBD2. V lost 6 bases, J lost 5 bases, and 6 bases stayed unmatched. The CDR3 has 14 residues. Germline CDR1 is PRHDT and CDR2 is FYEKMQ (reference sequence). CDR3 region: CASRGTSVNNEQFF. The CDR3 bases are TGTGCCAGCAGAGGGACTAGTGTAAACAATGAGCAGTTCTTC.

CDR3 DNA: TGTGCCAGCAGCGTAGCTTATTGGCGGGAGGGCAATGAGCAGTTCTTC. Translated: CASSVAYWREGNEQFF. The chain recombines TRBV9 with TRBJ2-1; TRBD2 aligns across 9 bases. This CDR3 comprises 16 residues. After removal of 0 bases from V and 6 bases from J, the junction contained 7 bases not matched to a gene. Germline CDR1 is SGDLS and CDR2 is YYNGEE.

The CDR3 nucleotides are TGTGCCAGCAGTTCCCCGGGACAGGCTAATGGCTACACCTTC. Translation gives CASSSPGQANGYTF. The J gene is TRBJ1-2, the V gene TRBV28; 8 nucleotides match TRBD1. The CDR3 sequence is 14 residues long. Per germline, CDR1 MDHEN and CDR2 SYDVKM. The J segment lost 6 bases and the V segment lost 4 bases, leaving 7 bases of the junction unmatched.

The chain employs TRBV19 and TRBJ1-5, with D unclear. The CDR3 sequence is 13 residues long. V was shortened by 5 bases and J by 9 bases, with 14 bases between the two germline ends. From germline, CDR1 is LNHDA and CDR2 SQIVND (reference sequence). CDR3 amino acids: CASSASTKPPQHF. CDR3 sequence (DNA): TGTGCCAGTAGTGCCTCGACTAAGCCGCCCCAGCATTTT.

The gene calls are TRBV6-4 and TRBJ1-1; TRBD1 aligns across 7 bases. The germline gives CDR1 MRHNA, CDR2 SNTAGT. With V trimmed by 5 bases and J by 4 bases, 4 bases remained unmatched. The CDR3 is made up of 13 amino acids. The CDR3 DNA sequence: TGTGCCAGCAGTCAACAGGGGACCACTGAAGCTTTCTTT. It encodes CASSQQGTTEAFF.

Remarks on this clone: This same CDR3 is encoded by further DNA sequences in the sample. The gene calls are TRBV5-1 and TRBJ1-1; TRBD1 is a possible D gene (5 bases). Germline lookup yields CDR1 SGHRS and CDR2 YFSETQ. CDR3 length: 14 amino acids. V lost 1 base to trimming and J lost 3 bases, with 10 bases between them. The CDR3: CASSLSGRDTEAFF. The CDR3 nucleotides are TGCGCCAGCAGCTTGTCAGGGAGGGACACTGAAGCTTTCTTT.

The chain links TRBV27 to TRBJ2-3; D is unresolved. CDR1 MNHEY and CDR2 SMNVEV come from the germline V gene (reference sequence). This CDR3 contains 14 residues. The V end lost 3 bases, the J end lost 2 bases, and 9 bases lay between the germline ends. CDR3 coding DNA: TGTGCCAGCAGTTTGAGACTTGACACAGATACGCAGTATTTT. Its translation: CASSLRLDTDTQYF.

The chain combines TRBV5-5 with TRBJ2-7, with no clear D. The V gene's germline CDR1 is SGHKS and CDR2 YYEKEE (reference sequence). CDR3 size: 14 residues. The V and J ends lost 4 bases and 4 bases respectively, with 15 bases between them. The CDR3 DNA reads TGTGCCAGCAGCCCTAACGATGACGGGTACGAGCAGTACTTC. Residues: CASSPNDDGYEQYF.

V usage is TRBV4-1 and J usage is TRBJ1-6, with 9 bases matching TRBD1. From germline, CDR1 is MGHRA and CDR2 YSYEKL. With V trimmed by 5 bases and J by 0 bases, 14 bases remained unmatched. This CDR3 is built from 20 residues. CDR3 bases: TGCGCCAGCAGCTCTAAGGACAGGGGCGCGGGTAGCTCCTATAATTCACCCCTCCACTTT. Translated, it gives CASSSKDRGAGSSYNSPLHF.

This chain joins TRBV1 and TRBJ1-6; no DNA check was done on the table's D call, TRBD1. TRBV1 is noted as a pseudogene. The CDR3 has 17 residues. CDR3 residues: CTSSPTRLSSYNSPLHF. Written as DNA, the CDR3 is TGCACCAGCAGCCCAACCAGGTTAAGCTCCTATAATTCACCCCTCCACTTT.

The gene calls are TRBV2 and TRBJ2-2, with D perhaps matching TRBD2 (6 bases). V dropped 5 bases and J dropped 0 bases, with 13 bases sitting between them. The CDR3 sequence is 16 residues long. Germline-derived CDR1 and CDR2 are SNHLY and FYNNEI. The CDR3 bases are TGTGCCAGCAGTCGTTTAGCGGTAGCGAACACCGGGGAGCTGTTTTTT. As protein: CASSRLAVANTGELFF.

The gene calls are TRBV10-2 and TRBJ2-3, with D perhaps matching TRBD1 (5 bases). This CDR3 region has 17 residues. The V gene's germline CDR1 is WSHSY and CDR2 SAAADI. V gave up 7 bases and J gave up 3 bases, with 23 bases separating them. The CDR3 bases are TGCGCCAGCACCTTCTTGAGTCTGGGGCCAGGGACAGATACGCAGTATTTT. Protein product: CASTFLSLGPGTDTQYF.

The chain is built from TRBV3-1 (or the pseudogene TRBV3-2) and TRBJ2-1, with 9 bases identical to TRBD2. Trimming cost V 4 bases and J 0 bases; bases outside gene matches: 1. This CDR3 comprises 15 residues. CDR1 and CDR2 from the germline V gene are LGHDT and YNNKEL (reference sequence). The CDR3 loop is CASSRAGGSYNEQFF. The CDR3 DNA reads as TGTGCCAGCAGCCGAGCGGGGGGCTCCTACAATGAGCAGTTCTTC.

The chain combines TRBV6-5 with TRBJ2-5; 9 nucleotides align to TRBD1. V lost 8 bases and J lost 5; bases outside the gene matches: 6. The CDR3 is 13 amino acids. Germline CDR1 MNHEY, CDR2 SVGAGI. Written as DNA, the CDR3 is TGTGCCAGCTCTACAGGGGGCTTGGAGACCCAGTACTTC. Its translation is CASSTGGLETQYF.

J is TRBJ1-1 and V is TRBV5-1; possibly TRBD1 for D (5 bases). V was trimmed by 2 bases and J by 6 bases, leaving 23 bases between them. Germline-derived CDR1 and CDR2 are SGHRS and YFSETQ. The length of the CDR3 is 17 residues. This chain's CDR3 is CASSLSWIGQNRPEAFF. The CDR3 region has the DNA TGCGCCAGCAGCTTAAGTTGGATCGGACAAAATCGTCCTGAAGCTTTCTTT.

The chain carries TRBV12-3 or TRBV12-4 and TRBJ2-2; D gene uncertain. The CDR3 is 13 amino acids. V lost 6 bases and J 0 bases, leaving 5 bases between the germline ends. CDR3 residues: CASRAPNTGELFF. The CDR3 bases are TGTGCCAGCAGGGCCCCGAACACCGGGGAGCTGTTTTTT.

Written as DNA, the CDR3 is TGCGCCAGCAGCTTGGCGCCGGTTGGGGGAGGAAACACTGAAGCTTTCTTT. Residues: CASSLAPVGGGNTEAFF. The chain joins TRBV5-1 to TRBJ1-1; tentatively, D is TRBD1 (5 bases). Trimming shortened V by 0 bases and J by 2 bases, and 17 bases separated the two germline ends. The CDR3 is 17 residues long. Germline values: CDR1 SGHRS, CDR2 YFSETQ. Full variable domain (missing parts from reference TRBV5-1 and TRBJ1-1): KAGVTQTPRYLIKTRGQQVTLSCSPISGHRSVSWYQQTPGQGLQFLFEYFSETQRNKGNFPGRFSGRQFSNSRSEMNVSTLELGDSALYLCASSLAPVGGGNTEAFFGQGTRLTVV.

V is TRBV29-1 and J is TRBJ1-5; a possible D gene is TRBD1 (6 bases). Germline loops: CDR1 SQVTM, CDR2 ANQGSEA. There are 13 residues in the CDR3. V was clipped by 8 bases and J by 4 bases, with 15 bases between them. The CDR3 loop reads CSSSRDMNQPQHF. The CDR3 DNA reads as TGCAGCTCGTCCCGGGACATGAATCAGCCCCAGCATTTT.